This T cell receptor beta chain was retrieved from a study of blood T cells in healthy people across ages. Whole-study results and caveats: Among T cells, TCR beta diversity per million cells dropped roughly linearly as age rose. Diversity was estimated from one million T cells, and these estimates were considered underestimates.

Germline V CDR1 and CDR2: SQVTM, ANQGSEA. With 6 bases removed from V and 5 bases from J, the gap between germline ends came to 13 bases. The CDR3 runs to 13 residues. This clonotype showed up just a few times. Its antigen is currently unknown. Peripheral blood from each donor was collected in a volume of about 9.9 milliliters. Sample-barcoded 5' priming and a J-beta primer mix drove a second PCR of roughly 6 to 12 cycles. TCRdb reanalysed the 5' RACE reads using MiXCR and keeps one entry per CDR3 protein. The sample includes around 1,000,000 distinct CDR3 sequences, less than 25% of them seen just once. These data were also reused for a study on T cells of mothers and their children.

The genes are TRBV29-1 and TRBJ2-2; D is unclear. The origin of this receptor is a girl aged 2 to 10 in good health. The sequenced sample was blood. The CDR3 coding sequence is TGCAGCGTGTGGGTCTTGAGAACCGGGGAGCTGTTTTTT. Its protein product is CSVWVLRTGELFF.